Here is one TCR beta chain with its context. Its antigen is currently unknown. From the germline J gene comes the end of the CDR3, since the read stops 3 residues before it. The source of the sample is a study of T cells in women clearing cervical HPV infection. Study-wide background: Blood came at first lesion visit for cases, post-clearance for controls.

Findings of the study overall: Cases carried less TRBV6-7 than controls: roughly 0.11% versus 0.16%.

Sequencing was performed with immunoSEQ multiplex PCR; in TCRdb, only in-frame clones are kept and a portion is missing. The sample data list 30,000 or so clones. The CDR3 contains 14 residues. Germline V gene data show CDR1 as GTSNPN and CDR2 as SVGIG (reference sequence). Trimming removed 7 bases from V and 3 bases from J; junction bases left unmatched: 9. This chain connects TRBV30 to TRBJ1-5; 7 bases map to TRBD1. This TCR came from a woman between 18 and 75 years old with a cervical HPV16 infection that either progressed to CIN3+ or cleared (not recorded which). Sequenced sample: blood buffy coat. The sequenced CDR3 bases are TGTGCCTTTACGACCGGGACAGTCAATCAGCCC. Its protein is CAFTTGTVNQP. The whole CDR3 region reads CAFTTGTVNQPQHF.